The rows below give T cell receptor beta chains drawn from one sample of a study of blood T cells in healthy people across ages. TCRdb fed the 5' RACE reads into MiXCR, producing one record per CDR3 protein. The sample lists 650,000 to 1,000,000 distinct CDR3 sequences; 46% were seen once. Material for sequencing was blood. The receptors shown here come from a man older than 75 in good health. The CDR3 runs from the conserved cysteine through the conserved F or W. D genes are given only for firm matches. Some rows mark clone size as missing; the rest say once, few, many or name a class of expanded clone.

clone size: few
V gene: TRBV6-5
D gene: NA
J gene: TRBJ2-7
CDR3 protein: CASSYSNGIYEQYF
CDR3 DNA: TGTGCCAGCAGTTACTCGAACGGGATCTACGAGCAGTACTTC

clone size: NA
V gene: TRBV5-4
D gene: NA
J gene: TRBJ1-1
CDR3 protein: CASRKDQNTEAFF
CDR3 DNA: TGTGCCAGCAGAAAGGACCAGAACACTGAAGCTTTCTTT

clone size: NA
V gene: TRBV5-1
D gene: NA
J gene: TRBJ2-3
CDR3 protein: CASSPRQAGNTDTQYF
CDR3 DNA: TGCGCCAGCAGCCCGAGACAGGCGGGTAACACAGATACGCAGTATTTT

clone size: NA
V gene: TRBV5-5
D gene: NA
J gene: TRBJ2-5
CDR3 protein: CASSVSGRSSEQYF
CDR3 DNA: TGTGCCAGCAGCGTTAGTGGCAGATCCTCAGAGCAGTACTTC

clone size: many
V gene: TRBV5-1
D gene: TRBD1
J gene: TRBJ2-7
CDR3 protein: CASSQGQGPYEQYF
CDR3 DNA: TGCGCCAGCAGCCAGGGACAGGGGCCCTACGAGCAGTACTTC

clone size: NA
V gene: TRBV5-1
D gene: TRBD1
J gene: TRBJ2-7
CDR3 protein: CASSLGQGFYNEQYF
CDR3 DNA: TGCGCCAGCAGCTTAGGACAGGGTTTTTACAATGAGCAGTACTTC

clone size: few
V gene: TRBV29-1
D gene: NA
J gene: TRBJ1-1
CDR3 protein: CSVLGTEAFF
CDR3 DNA: TGCAGCGTTTTGGGGACTGAAGCTTTCTTT

clone size: NA
V gene: TRBV12-3/TRBV12-4
D gene: NA
J gene: TRBJ1-1
CDR3 protein: CASAQNTEAFF
CDR3 DNA: TGTGCCAGCGCTCAGAACACTGAAGCTTTCTTT

clone size: NA
V gene: TRBV5-6
D gene: NA
J gene: TRBJ2-7
CDR3 protein: CASSFRDTSWEQYF
CDR3 DNA: TGTGCCAGCAGCTTCCGGGACACCTCTTGGGAGCAGTACTTC

clone size: NA
V gene: TRBV5-1
D gene: NA
J gene: TRBJ2-5
CDR3 protein: CASSPPLGGRETQYF
CDR3 DNA: TGCGCCAGCAGCCCGCCTTTGGGGGGGCGAGAGACCCAGTACTTC

clone size: many
V gene: TRBV12-3/TRBV12-4
D gene: TRBD1
J gene: TRBJ2-1
CDR3 protein: CASSPTTGGYGEQFF
CDR3 DNA: TGTGCCAGCAGTCCCACCACAGGGGGCTATGGTGAGCAGTTCTTC

clone size: NA
V gene: TRBV14
D gene: TRBD2
J gene: TRBJ2-1
CDR3 protein: CASSQGSGTSFNEQFF
CDR3 DNA: TGTGCCAGCAGCCAAGGTTCCGGGACTAGTTTCAATGAGCAGTTCTTC

clone size: few
V gene: TRBV7-9
D gene: NA
J gene: TRBJ2-3
CDR3 protein: CASSYRVGTQYF
CDR3 DNA: TGTGCCAGCAGCTACAGGGTAGGAACGCAGTATTTT

clone size: NA
V gene: TRBV29-1
D gene: TRBD2
J gene: TRBJ2-7
CDR3 protein: CSVEETSGGEQYF
CDR3 DNA: TGCAGCGTTGAGGAGACTAGCGGAGGCGAGCAGTACTTC

clone size: NA
V gene: TRBV5-1
D gene: TRBD1
J gene: TRBJ2-2
CDR3 protein: CASSLGQGIMGELFF
CDR3 DNA: TGCGCCAGCAGCCTGGGACAGGGGATAATGGGGGAGCTGTTTTTT

clone size: NA
V gene: TRBV3-1
D gene: NA
J gene: TRBJ1-1
CDR3 protein: CASSQDLRGRGAFF
CDR3 DNA: TGTGCCAGCAGCCAAGATCTGAGGGGACGTGGAGCTTTCTTT

clone size: NA
V gene: TRBV11-2
D gene: NA
J gene: TRBJ1-4
CDR3 protein: CASSLNPDVGEKLFF
CDR3 DNA: TGTGCCAGCAGCTTAAACCCCGATGTCGGCGAAAAACTGTTTTTT

clone size: NA
V gene: TRBV12-3/TRBV12-4
D gene: NA
J gene: TRBJ2-7
CDR3 protein: CASKYRGSYEQYF
CDR3 DNA: TGTGCCAGCAAGTATCGGGGCTCCTACGAGCAGTACTTC

clone size: NA
V gene: TRBV12-3/TRBV12-4
D gene: NA
J gene: TRBJ2-7
CDR3 protein: CASSPGRATFYEQYF
CDR3 DNA: TGTGCCAGCAGTCCCGGACGAGCGACCTTCTACGAGCAGTACTTC

clone size: few
V gene: TRBV20-1
D gene: TRBD2
J gene: TRBJ2-1
CDR3 protein: CSAKIGLARYNEQFF
CDR3 DNA: TGCAGTGCCAAAATAGGACTAGCGAGGTACAATGAGCAGTTCTTC

clone size: NA
V gene: TRBV20-1
D gene: TRBD2
J gene: TRBJ2-1
CDR3 protein: CSATSGGRYNEQFF
CDR3 DNA: TGCAGTGCCACGAGCGGGGGGCGTTACAATGAGCAGTTCTTC

clone size: NA
V gene: TRBV4-2
D gene: NA
J gene: TRBJ2-7
CDR3 protein: CASSLRPGGGEQYF
CDR3 DNA: TGTGCCAGCAGCCTGCGCCCGGGGGGCGGGGAGCAGTACTTC

clone size: NA
V gene: TRBV5-4
D gene: NA
J gene: TRBJ2-7
CDR3 protein: CASSLGPHELGSYEQYF
CDR3 DNA: TGTGCCAGCAGCTTGGGGCCACATGAGCTGGGCTCCTACGAGCAGTACTTC

clone size: NA
V gene: TRBV28
D gene: NA
J gene: TRBJ2-1
CDR3 protein: CASSFSGQGGYNEQFF
CDR3 DNA: TGTGCCAGCAGTTTCTCGGGGCAGGGTGGCTACAATGAGCAGTTCTTC

clone size: many
V gene: TRBV15
D gene: NA
J gene: TRBJ1-1
CDR3 protein: CATSRDHGPNTEAFF
CDR3 DNA: TGTGCCACCAGCAGAGATCATGGGCCAAACACTGAAGCTTTCTTT

clone size: once
V gene: TRBV14
D gene: TRBD1
J gene: TRBJ1-2
CDR3 protein: CASSHLPGQGVIHGYTF
CDR3 DNA: TGTGCCAGCAGCCATTTGCCAGGACAGGGGGTTATTCATGGCTACACCTTC

clone size: NA
V gene: TRBV7-8
D gene: TRBD2
J gene: TRBJ2-5
CDR3 protein: CASSVETSGQETQYF
CDR3 DNA: TGTGCCAGCAGTGTCGAGACTAGCGGCCAAGAGACCCAGTACTTC

clone size: NA
V gene: TRBV7-6
D gene: TRBD1
J gene: TRBJ2-3
CDR3 protein: CASSREGQNTDTQYF
CDR3 DNA: TGTGCCAGCAGCCGAGAGGGACAGAACACAGATACGCAGTATTTT

clone size: NA
V gene: TRBV20-1
D gene: TRBD1
J gene: TRBJ2-5
CDR3 protein: CSAERPGQGFEETQYF
CDR3 DNA: TGCAGTGCTGAGAGACCGGGACAGGGCTTCGAAGAGACCCAGTACTTC

clone size: NA
V gene: TRBV7-2
D gene: NA
J gene: TRBJ2-7
CDR3 protein: CASSLERFSYEQYF
CDR3 DNA: TGTGCCAGCAGCTTAGAACGCTTCTCCTACGAGCAGTACTTC

clone size: few
V gene: TRBV30
D gene: NA
J gene: TRBJ1-6
CDR3 protein: CAWSGDSYNSPLHF
CDR3 DNA: TGTGCCTGGAGCGGAGACTCCTATAATTCACCCCTCCACTTT

clone size: NA
V gene: TRBV7-2
D gene: NA
J gene: TRBJ2-7
CDR3 protein: CASSSSVGGPSYEQYF
CDR3 DNA: TGTGCCAGCAGCTCCTCCGTGGGGGGGCCCTCCTACGAGCAGTACTTC

clone size: few
V gene: TRBV7-2
D gene: TRBD2
J gene: TRBJ2-7
CDR3 protein: CASSLALGLAKVGEQYF
CDR3 DNA: TGTGCCAGCAGCTTAGCCCTAGGACTAGCGAAGGTGGGCGAGCAGTACTTC

clone size: few
V gene: TRBV4-3
D gene: NA
J gene: TRBJ2-7
CDR3 protein: CASSRLRAYNEQYF
CDR3 DNA: TGCGCCAGCAGCCGTCTACGGGCCTACAATGAGCAGTACTTC

clone size: NA
V gene: TRBV10-3
D gene: TRBD1
J gene: TRBJ1-6
CDR3 protein: CAISEGQGPSNSPLHF
CDR3 DNA: TGTGCCATCAGTGAGGGACAGGGACCTTCGAATTCACCCCTCCACTTT

clone size: NA
V gene: TRBV20-1
D gene: NA
J gene: TRBJ2-2
CDR3 protein: CSASTPGYTGELFF
CDR3 DNA: TGCAGTGCTAGTACCCCAGGATACACCGGGGAGCTGTTTTTT

clone size: NA
V gene: TRBV5-1
D gene: NA
J gene: TRBJ1-2
CDR3 protein: CASSRDGAQGNYGYTF
CDR3 DNA: TGCGCCAGCAGCCGAGATGGTGCGCAGGGTAACTATGGCTACACCTTC

clone size: NA
V gene: TRBV12-3/TRBV12-4
D gene: TRBD1
J gene: TRBJ1-4
CDR3 protein: CASRLTGAREKLFF
CDR3 DNA: TGTGCCAGCAGATTGACAGGGGCGAGGGAAAAACTGTTTTTT

clone size: NA
V gene: TRBV27
D gene: TRBD1
J gene: TRBJ1-2
CDR3 protein: CASSSPGTGALDGYTF
CDR3 DNA: TGTGCCAGCAGTTCGCCCGGGACAGGGGCTCTAGATGGCTACACCTTC

clone size: NA
V gene: TRBV6-2/TRBV6-3
D gene: NA
J gene: TRBJ2-3
CDR3 protein: CASSYSVRSSTDTQYF
CDR3 DNA: TGTGCCAGCAGTTACTCGGTGCGGAGTAGCACAGATACGCAGTATTTT

clone size: NA
V gene: TRBV7-2
D gene: NA
J gene: TRBJ2-5
CDR3 protein: CASSLGDAAGYF
CDR3 DNA: TGTGCCAGCAGCTTAGGGGACGCGGCGGGGTACTTC

clone size: few
V gene: TRBV5-1
D gene: NA
J gene: TRBJ2-1
CDR3 protein: CASSSRGFLWEAGGDEQFF
CDR3 DNA: TGCGCCAGCAGCTCCAGGGGCTTTCTATGGGAGGCTGGGGGCGATGAGCAGTTCTTC

clone size: few
V gene: TRBV7-3
D gene: NA
J gene: TRBJ2-1
CDR3 protein: CASSPHRTYYNEQFF
CDR3 DNA: TGTGCCAGCAGTCCCCACAGGACGTACTACAATGAGCAGTTCTTC

clone size: once
V gene: TRBV6-6
D gene: NA
J gene: TRBJ1-4
CDR3 protein: CASSLSGWSGNEKLFF
CDR3 DNA: TGTGCCAGCAGTTTGTCAGGGTGGTCGGGTAATGAAAAACTGTTTTTT

clone size: many
V gene: TRBV7-9
D gene: TRBD2
J gene: TRBJ2-5
CDR3 protein: CASSLGLAGETQYF
CDR3 DNA: TGTGCCAGCAGCTTAGGACTAGCGGGAGAGACCCAGTACTTC

clone size: once
V gene: TRBV28
D gene: TRBD1
J gene: TRBJ2-6
CDR3 protein: CAGSLMGQTTGANVLTF
CDR3 DNA: TGTGCCGGCAGTTTAATGGGACAGACCACTGGGGCCAACGTCCTGACTTTC